This T cell receptor (beta chain) originates from a study of blood T cell repertoires in COVID-19. Study at large: There were acute and convalescent COVID-19 samples, and they came from the United States, Italy and Spain. From T cells, B-cell-depleted T cells, or PBMCs came the material, which was cDNA or gDNA.

The sample holds one count of this clone. Looked up from germline, CDR1 is KGHSH and CDR2 is LQKENI. Between the trimmed V and J ends, which lost 5 bases and 8 bases, there was a span of 9 bases. The CDR3 sequence is 11 residues long. Study processing details: Reference gene primer amplification in the assay estimated nucleated cell counts. TCRdb's copy holds only in-frame clones and misses some; the assay was immunoSEQ multiplex PCR. The V and J calls and clone size come from that table; D and trimming were worked out from the DNA. The table records more than 100,000 clones, about 80% of them present only once.

This receptor was obtained from a woman between 45 and 60 years old with acute or convalescent COVID-19. The sample taken for sequencing was peripheral blood. The J gene is TRBJ1-1, the V gene TRBV18; D possibly corresponds to TRBD1 (6 bases). CDR3 bases: TGTGCCAGCTCATGGGACAACGAAGCTTTCTTT. Translated, it gives CASSWDNEAFF.